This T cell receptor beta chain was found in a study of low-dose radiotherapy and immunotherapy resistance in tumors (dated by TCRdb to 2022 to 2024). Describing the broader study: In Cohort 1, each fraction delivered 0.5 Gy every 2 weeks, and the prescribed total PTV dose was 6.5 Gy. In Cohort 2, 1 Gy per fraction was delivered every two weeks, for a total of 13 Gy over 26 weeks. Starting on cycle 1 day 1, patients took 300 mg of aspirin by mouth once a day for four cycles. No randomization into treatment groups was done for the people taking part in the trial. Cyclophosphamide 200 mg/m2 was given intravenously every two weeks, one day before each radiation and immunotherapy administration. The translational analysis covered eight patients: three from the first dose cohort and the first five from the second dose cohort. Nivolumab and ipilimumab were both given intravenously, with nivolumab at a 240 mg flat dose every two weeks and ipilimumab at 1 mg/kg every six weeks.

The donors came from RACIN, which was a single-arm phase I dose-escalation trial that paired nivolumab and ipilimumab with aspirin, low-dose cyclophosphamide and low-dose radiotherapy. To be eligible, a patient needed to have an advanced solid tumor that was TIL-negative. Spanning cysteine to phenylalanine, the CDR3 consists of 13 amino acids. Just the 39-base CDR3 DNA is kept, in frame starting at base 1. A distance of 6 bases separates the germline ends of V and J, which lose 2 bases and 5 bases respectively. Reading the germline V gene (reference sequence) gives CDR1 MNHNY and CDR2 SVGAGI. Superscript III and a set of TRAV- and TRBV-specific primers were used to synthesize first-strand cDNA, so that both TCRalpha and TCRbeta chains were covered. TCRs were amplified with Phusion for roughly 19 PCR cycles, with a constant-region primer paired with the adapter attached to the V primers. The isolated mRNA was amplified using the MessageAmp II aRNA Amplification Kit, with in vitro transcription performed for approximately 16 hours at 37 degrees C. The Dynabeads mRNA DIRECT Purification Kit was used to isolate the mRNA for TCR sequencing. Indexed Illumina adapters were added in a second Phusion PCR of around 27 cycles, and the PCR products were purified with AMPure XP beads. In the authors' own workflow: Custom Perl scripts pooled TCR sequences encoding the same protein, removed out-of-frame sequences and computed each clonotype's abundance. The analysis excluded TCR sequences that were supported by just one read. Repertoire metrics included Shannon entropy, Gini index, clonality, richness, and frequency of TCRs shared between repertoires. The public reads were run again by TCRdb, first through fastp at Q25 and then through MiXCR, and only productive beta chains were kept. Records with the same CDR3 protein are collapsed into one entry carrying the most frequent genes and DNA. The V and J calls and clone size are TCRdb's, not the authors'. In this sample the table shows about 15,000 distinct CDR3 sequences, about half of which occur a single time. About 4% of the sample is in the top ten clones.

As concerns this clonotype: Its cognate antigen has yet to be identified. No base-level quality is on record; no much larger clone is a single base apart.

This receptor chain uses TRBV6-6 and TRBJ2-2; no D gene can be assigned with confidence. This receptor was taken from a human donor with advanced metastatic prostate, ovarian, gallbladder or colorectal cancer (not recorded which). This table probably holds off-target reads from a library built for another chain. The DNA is TGTGCCAGCAGTTACGACGGTACCGGGGAGCTGTTTTTT. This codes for CASSYDGTGELFF.